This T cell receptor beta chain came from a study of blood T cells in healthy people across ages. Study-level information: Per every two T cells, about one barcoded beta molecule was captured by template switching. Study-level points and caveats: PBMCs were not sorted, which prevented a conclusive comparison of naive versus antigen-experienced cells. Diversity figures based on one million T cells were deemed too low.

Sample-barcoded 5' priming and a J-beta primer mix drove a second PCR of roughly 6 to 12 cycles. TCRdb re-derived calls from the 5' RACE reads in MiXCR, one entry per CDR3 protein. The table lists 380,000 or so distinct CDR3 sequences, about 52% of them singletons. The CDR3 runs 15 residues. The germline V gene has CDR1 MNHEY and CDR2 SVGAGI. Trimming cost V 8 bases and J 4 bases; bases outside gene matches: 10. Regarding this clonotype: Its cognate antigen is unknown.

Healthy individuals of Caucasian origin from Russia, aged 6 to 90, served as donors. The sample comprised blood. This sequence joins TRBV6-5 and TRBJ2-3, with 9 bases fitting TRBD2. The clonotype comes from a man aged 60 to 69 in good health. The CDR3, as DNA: TGTGCCAGCGCCACCGGGACTAGCTCCTCAGATACGCAGTATTTT. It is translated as CASATGTSSSDTQYF.